Listed below are T cell receptor beta chains from one sample, sequenced in a study of early T cells in non-severe SARS-CoV-2 infection. Using its own MiXCR run on the 5' RACE reads, TCRdb lists one record per CDR3 protein. The data show under 80,000 distinct CDR3 sequences, roughly 13% seen once. What was sequenced was whole blood. The source of these receptors is an adult who was a healthcare worker with PCR-confirmed SARS-CoV-2 infection or an uninfected control (not recorded which). The CDR3 runs from the conserved cysteine through the conserved F or W. Fields, in order: J gene, V gene, D gene, clone size, CDR3 DNA, CDR3 protein. The D gene is left open where the match is weak. Part of the rows lack a size; the others show once, few, many or a class for expanded clones.

j_gene: TRBJ2-1
v_gene: TRBV3-1
d_gene: NA
abundance: many
CDR3nt: TGTGCCAGCAGCCAAGGAAGTTACAATGAGCAGTTCTTC
CDR3aa: CASSQGSYNEQFF

j_gene: TRBJ2-3
v_gene: TRBV27
d_gene: NA
abundance: many
CDR3nt: TGTGCCAGCAGTCTACAACCCGCGGCAGATACGCAGTATTTT
CDR3aa: CASSLQPAADTQYF

j_gene: TRBJ1-1
v_gene: TRBV3-1
d_gene: TRBD1
abundance: once
CDR3nt: TGTGCCAGCAGCCCCGGACAGGACGAAACTGGGGCTTTCTTT
CDR3aa: CASSPGQDETGAFF

j_gene: TRBJ2-7
v_gene: TRBV29-1
d_gene: NA
abundance: NA
CDR3nt: TGCAGCGTTTCTTGGCAGGCGAACTACGAGCAGTACTTC
CDR3aa: CSVSWQANYEQYF

j_gene: TRBJ1-6
v_gene: TRBV25-1
d_gene: NA
abundance: many
CDR3nt: TGTGCCAGCAGTGAATCCGCCGGCAACTATTCACCCCTCCACTTT
CDR3aa: CASSESAGNYSPLHF

j_gene: TRBJ2-6
v_gene: TRBV4-1
d_gene: NA
abundance: few
CDR3nt: TGCGCCAGCAGGGCAACCGGGGCCAACGTCCTGACTTTC
CDR3aa: CASRATGANVLTF

j_gene: TRBJ2-7
v_gene: TRBV12-3/TRBV12-4
d_gene: NA
abundance: NA
CDR3nt: TGTGCCAGCAGTCGTGAACAGGTTCGAGGGTACGAGCAGTACTTC
CDR3aa: CASSREQVRGYEQYF

j_gene: TRBJ2-7
v_gene: TRBV29-1
d_gene: NA
abundance: NA
CDR3nt: TGCAGCGTTGACACAGGGACCCGCTACGAGCAGTACTTC
CDR3aa: CSVDTGTRYEQYF

j_gene: TRBJ1-4
v_gene: TRBV9
d_gene: NA
abundance: many
CDR3nt: TGTGCCAGCAGCGGAGGGGCGGTGGAAAAACTGTTTTTT
CDR3aa: CASSGGAVEKLFF

j_gene: TRBJ2-5
v_gene: TRBV5-1
d_gene: TRBD1
abundance: many
CDR3nt: TGCGCCAGCAGCTTGGAGGGCAGGGGGCATGAGACCCAGTACTTC
CDR3aa: CASSLEGRGHETQYF

j_gene: TRBJ1-5
v_gene: TRBV19
d_gene: NA
abundance: many
CDR3nt: TGTGCCAGTAGTATTCTGCCAGGTGGCAATCAGCCCCAGCATTTT
CDR3aa: CASSILPGGNQPQHF

j_gene: TRBJ2-7
v_gene: TRBV7-2
d_gene: NA
abundance: few
CDR3nt: TGTGCCAGCAACACAAACTGGGACTACGAGCAGTACTTC
CDR3aa: CASNTNWDYEQYF

j_gene: TRBJ1-4
v_gene: TRBV29-1
d_gene: NA
abundance: NA
CDR3nt: TGCAGCGTTGTTAATAATGAAAAACTGTTTTTT
CDR3aa: CSVVNNEKLFF

j_gene: TRBJ1-1
v_gene: TRBV7-2
d_gene: NA
abundance: NA
CDR3nt: TGTGCCAGCAGCGGCCTACAGGGAGATGAAGCTTTCTTT
CDR3aa: CASSGLQGDEAFF

j_gene: TRBJ1-6
v_gene: TRBV6-5
d_gene: NA
abundance: NA
CDR3nt: TGTGCCAGCAGTTTCGAGACGGGCGCCTATAATTCACCCCTCCACTTT
CDR3aa: CASSFETGAYNSPLHF

j_gene: TRBJ2-7
v_gene: TRBV7-6
d_gene: TRBD2
abundance: many
CDR3nt: TGTGCCAGCAGCTTAGAGACTAGCGGGGTCTACGAGCAGTACTTC
CDR3aa: CASSLETSGVYEQYF

j_gene: TRBJ1-2
v_gene: TRBV2
d_gene: NA
abundance: many
CDR3nt: TGTGCCAGCAGCGCGGACCCAGGCCTCTATGGCTACACCTTC
CDR3aa: CASSADPGLYGYTF

j_gene: TRBJ2-7
v_gene: TRBV10-3
d_gene: NA
abundance: NA
CDR3nt: TGTGCCATCAGTGAGTCTACAAGGGTCTCCTACGAGCAGTACTTC
CDR3aa: CAISESTRVSYEQYF

j_gene: TRBJ1-2
v_gene: TRBV7-2
d_gene: NA
abundance: NA
CDR3nt: TGTGCCAGCAGCTTAGCGCCGGCTGACTATGGCTACACCTTC
CDR3aa: CASSLAPADYGYTF

j_gene: TRBJ1-5
v_gene: TRBV7-8
d_gene: TRBD1
abundance: few
CDR3nt: TGTGCCAGCAGCGCGACAGGGGCGGCTGAACAGCCCCAGCATTTT
CDR3aa: CASSATGAAEQPQHF

j_gene: TRBJ1-5
v_gene: TRBV12-3/TRBV12-4
d_gene: NA
abundance: many
CDR3nt: TGTGCCAGCACCCAGGGATTAGGCAATCAGCCCCAGCATTTT
CDR3aa: CASTQGLGNQPQHF

j_gene: TRBJ2-1
v_gene: TRBV5-1
d_gene: TRBD1
abundance: many
CDR3nt: TGCGCCAGCAGCTTATTAAGGGACAGGACCTACAATGAGCAGTTCTTC
CDR3aa: CASSLLRDRTYNEQFF

j_gene: TRBJ1-2
v_gene: TRBV5-5
d_gene: TRBD1
abundance: few
CDR3nt: TGTGCCAGCAGCTGGGGACAGGGTTTAGGCTACACCTTC
CDR3aa: CASSWGQGLGYTF

j_gene: TRBJ1-1
v_gene: TRBV3-1
d_gene: NA
abundance: many
CDR3nt: TGTGCCAGCAGCCCGTCGGGGGAGGCGGGAGTAGCTTTCTTT
CDR3aa: CASSPSGEAGVAFF

j_gene: TRBJ1-2
v_gene: TRBV6-5
d_gene: NA
abundance: many
CDR3nt: TGTGCCAGCAGTTACGGGACTAACTATGGCTACACCTTC
CDR3aa: CASSYGTNYGYTF

j_gene: TRBJ1-1
v_gene: TRBV7-6
d_gene: NA
abundance: many
CDR3nt: TGTGCCAGCAGCTTAGTACTAGGGGGGGTGACGAACACTGAAGCTTTCTTT
CDR3aa: CASSLVLGGVTNTEAFF

j_gene: TRBJ1-1
v_gene: TRBV20-1
d_gene: NA
abundance: NA
CDR3nt: TGCAGTGCTAGGAGAGACATCTTAGCTTTCTTT
CDR3aa: CSARRDILAFF

j_gene: TRBJ1-4
v_gene: TRBV7-9
d_gene: TRBD1
abundance: NA
CDR3nt: TGTGCCAGCAGCTTCCCCGGGACAGGGCACGAAAAACTGTCTTTT
CDR3aa: CASSFPGTGHEKLSF

j_gene: TRBJ1-1
v_gene: TRBV12-3/TRBV12-4
d_gene: NA
abundance: many
CDR3nt: TGTGCCAGCAGTCTAAGGTTCGGGTCCGAAGCTTTCTTT
CDR3aa: CASSLRFGSEAFF

j_gene: TRBJ1-3
v_gene: TRBV28
d_gene: NA
abundance: many
CDR3nt: TGTGCCAGCAGTCAAGGGTTCTACTCTGGAAACACCATATATTTT
CDR3aa: CASSQGFYSGNTIYF

j_gene: TRBJ1-2
v_gene: TRBV27
d_gene: TRBD1
abundance: few
CDR3nt: TGTGCCAGCAGTTTATCGACAGGGGGCAATGGCTACACCTTC
CDR3aa: CASSLSTGGNGYTF

j_gene: TRBJ2-3
v_gene: TRBV2
d_gene: TRBD2
abundance: NA
CDR3nt: TGTGCCAGCAGAACCAGCGGGGGAACAGATACGCAGTATTTT
CDR3aa: CASRTSGGTDTQYF

j_gene: TRBJ2-3
v_gene: TRBV7-9
d_gene: TRBD2
abundance: many
CDR3nt: TGTGCCAGCAGCTCAAGCGGGGGGGCAACTACGCAGTATTTT
CDR3aa: CASSSSGGATTQYF

j_gene: TRBJ1-5
v_gene: TRBV5-1
d_gene: NA
abundance: once
CDR3nt: TGCGCCAGCACCTCGGGGCCTAATCAGCCCCAGCATTTT
CDR3aa: CASTSGPNQPQHF

j_gene: TRBJ2-4
v_gene: TRBV11-3
d_gene: NA
abundance: many
CDR3nt: TGTGCCAGCAGCAATAATGCGGGACTAGCCAAAAACATTCAGTACTTC
CDR3aa: CASSNNAGLAKNIQYF

j_gene: TRBJ2-3
v_gene: TRBV5-4
d_gene: TRBD1
abundance: many
CDR3nt: TGTGCCAGCAGCTCCGGGACAGGACGCAAAGATACGCAGTATTTT
CDR3aa: CASSSGTGRKDTQYF

j_gene: TRBJ2-3
v_gene: TRBV5-1
d_gene: NA
abundance: many
CDR3nt: TGCGCCAGCAGCTGGGCCGGTAGCACAGATACGCAGTATTTT
CDR3aa: CASSWAGSTDTQYF

j_gene: TRBJ1-2
v_gene: TRBV5-4
d_gene: TRBD1
abundance: few
CDR3nt: TGTGCCAGCAGCTCGGATCTCCGGGACAGGGTCTATGGCTACACCTTC
CDR3aa: CASSSDLRDRVYGYTF

j_gene: TRBJ1-6
v_gene: TRBV27
d_gene: NA
abundance: many
CDR3nt: TGTGCCAGCAGTTTAGCCGGCAGTAGTAATTCACCCCTCCACTTT
CDR3aa: CASSLAGSSNSPLHF

j_gene: TRBJ2-3
v_gene: TRBV29-1
d_gene: TRBD1
abundance: many
CDR3nt: TGCAGCGTTTGGACAGGGCCCACAGATACGCAGTATTTT
CDR3aa: CSVWTGPTDTQYF

j_gene: TRBJ1-1
v_gene: TRBV7-2
d_gene: TRBD1
abundance: many
CDR3nt: TGTGCCAGCAGCTTGGGACAGTCGGTCACTGAAGCTTTCTTT
CDR3aa: CASSLGQSVTEAFF

j_gene: TRBJ2-1
v_gene: TRBV30
d_gene: NA
abundance: NA
CDR3nt: TGTGCCTGGAGTGTTGGGACTCTTTTCTTC
CDR3aa: CAWSVGTLFF

j_gene: TRBJ2-3
v_gene: TRBV4-2
d_gene: NA
abundance: many
CDR3nt: TGTGCCAGCAGAGGGGGGGCGACCACAGATACGCAGTATTTT
CDR3aa: CASRGGATTDTQYF

j_gene: TRBJ2-5
v_gene: TRBV29-1
d_gene: TRBD2
abundance: NA
CDR3nt: TGCAGCGTTGTGTGGCTAGCGGCTCAAGAGACCCAGTACTTC
CDR3aa: CSVVWLAAQETQYF

j_gene: TRBJ2-1
v_gene: TRBV3-1
d_gene: TRBD2
abundance: many
CDR3nt: TGTGCCAGCAGTCTCACTAGCGGGGGGAGCAATGAGCAGTTCTTC
CDR3aa: CASSLTSGGSNEQFF

j_gene: TRBJ2-2
v_gene: TRBV7-2
d_gene: NA
abundance: NA
CDR3nt: TGTGCCAGCAGCTTAGGCGTTAACACCGGGGAGCTGTTTTTT
CDR3aa: CASSLGVNTGELFF

j_gene: TRBJ2-3
v_gene: TRBV6-4
d_gene: NA
abundance: many
CDR3nt: TGTGCCAGCAGTGACTCGATAGGGGGGGCAGATACGCAGTATTTT
CDR3aa: CASSDSIGGADTQYF

j_gene: TRBJ2-3
v_gene: TRBV29-1
d_gene: NA
abundance: many
CDR3nt: TGCAGCGTTGACTTTGGCAGCACAAGCACAGATACGCAGTATTTT
CDR3aa: CSVDFGSTSTDTQYF

j_gene: TRBJ1-2
v_gene: TRBV6-6
d_gene: TRBD1
abundance: many
CDR3nt: TGTGCCAGCAGCCCTCCTCAGACAGGGCCCTTCTATGGCTACACCTTC
CDR3aa: CASSPPQTGPFYGYTF

j_gene: TRBJ2-7
v_gene: TRBV7-6
d_gene: NA
abundance: many
CDR3nt: TGTGCCAGCAGCTTATCGGCGGCCGAGCAGTACTTC
CDR3aa: CASSLSAAEQYF

j_gene: TRBJ2-1
v_gene: TRBV4-1
d_gene: NA
abundance: NA
CDR3nt: TGCGCCAGCAGCCAAAGGAGTCTAGCTGTGTCCTACAATGAGCAGTTCTTC
CDR3aa: CASSQRSLAVSYNEQFF

j_gene: TRBJ1-6
v_gene: TRBV20-1
d_gene: NA
abundance: many
CDR3nt: TGCAGTGCTAGTCTTGGTCAGAATAATTCACCCCTCCACTTT
CDR3aa: CSASLGQNNSPLHF

j_gene: TRBJ2-1
v_gene: TRBV4-1
d_gene: NA
abundance: many
CDR3nt: TGCGCCAGCAGCCAAGATATAGGGGGGGTCAAGAATGAGCAGTTCTTC
CDR3aa: CASSQDIGGVKNEQFF

j_gene: TRBJ2-5
v_gene: TRBV4-1
d_gene: TRBD2
abundance: NA
CDR3nt: TGCGCCAGCAGCCAGTCGGGACTAGTCGCAGAGACCCAGTACTTC
CDR3aa: CASSQSGLVAETQYF

j_gene: TRBJ2-5
v_gene: TRBV20-1
d_gene: TRBD1
abundance: NA
CDR3nt: TGCAGTGCTAGGGTCAGGGGGCACGAGACCCAGTACTTC
CDR3aa: CSARVRGHETQYF